The present T cell receptor beta chain was sequenced within a study of T cell responses to AZD1222 COVID-19 vaccine. The wider study: Some second doses came at about 4 weeks and others at about 12 weeks; these were pooled.

This CDR3 has 14 residues. Per the germline V gene, CDR1 is MNHNY and CDR2 is SVGAGI (reference sequence). The germline V and J ends were trimmed by 0 bases and 2 bases, with 7 bases remaining between them. TCRdb keeps only in-frame clones here, not all; method: immunoSEQ multiplex PCR. The table shows roughly 120,000 clones, with 70% to 90% occurring only once. Study results and limitations: Only a handful of AZD1222 recipients, roughly 6 in all, had baseline seropositivity.

To note about this clone: Its cognate antigen is unknown.

The chain employs TRBV6-6 and TRBJ2-5, with TRBD1 as a possible D gene (5 bases). Sequencing used peripheral blood, obtained on day 0 of AZD1222 vaccination. The TCR originated in an adult in good health. CDR3 amino acids: CASSYSGPQETQYF. The CDR3 DNA is TGTGCCAGCAGTTACTCGGGGCCTCAAGAGACCCAGTACTTC.